The present TCR beta chain was sequenced within a study of a mutant IDH1 vaccine in newly diagnosed glioma (dated by TCRdb to about 2021). Study-wide context: Patients were given eight vaccinations, in weeks 1, 3, 5, 7, 11, 15, 19 and 23, which matched visits V03 through V10. Vaccination was initiated 4-6 weeks after radiotherapy alone, or concurrently with temozolomide cycles in the chemotherapy-containing groups. The 32 treated patients were about 60% male and roughly 38% female, with a mean age of 40.4 years. Before enrollment, most patients had been given radiochemotherapy with temozolomide as standard therapy, while the rest had received either radiotherapy alone or temozolomide alone. Peripheral blood was collected at six visits: V03 (baseline), V05, V07, V10, V12 and V13. Longitudinal TCRB deep sequencing was performed for fewer than 30 treated patients wherever samples were available for exploratory analyses. Study-wide findings and limitations: Immune responses induced by the vaccine were seen in over 90% of patients across multiple MHC alleles. Availability determined which PBMC samples were chosen for TCRB deep sequencing. Changes in the top peripheral T cell clonotypes picked up by TCRB sequencing did not appear to be linked to pseudoprogression. It was noted by the authors that analyses of patient blood samples could not be reproduced owing to sample limitations.

Based on the germline V gene, the CDR1 and CDR2 sequences are MGHDK and SYGVNS. V sheds 3 bases and J sheds 7 bases, leaving 15 bases between their ends. Spanning cysteine to phenylalanine, the CDR3 consists of 14 amino acids. Left in the record is the CDR3 DNA by itself, 42 bases read in frame from the first base. Sample time point, as interpreted from the label and publication: week 5, during vaccination. Every vaccine dose consisted of 300 ug of a 20-mer mutant IDH1 peptide in Montanide, administered subcutaneously together with topical imiquimod. Newly diagnosed WHO grade 3 or 4 IDH1-mutant astrocytomas showing loss of nuclear ATRX were present in the donors. The samples were drawn from NOA16, a multicentre, single-arm, open-label phase I trial in Germany that tested a mutant IDH1 peptide vaccine in humans for the first time. Genomic DNA for TCRB sequencing was extracted from EDTA blood using the DNeasy Blood and Tissue Kit.

Library prep was done by the immunoSEQ multiplex PCR assay. Rearranged TCR beta chain sequences were amplified using the hsTCRB Kit according to the manufacturer's protocol. An Illumina MiSeq was used to sequence the TCRB libraries. In the paper's pipeline: Demultiplexing, trimming and gene mapping were performed with the kit vendor's proprietary platform. TCRdb mirrors the immuneACCESS table, restricted to in-frame sequences. Some clones are absent from its copies; in checked studies, under half trace to an unresolved V gene, and the reason for the others is unknown. D and trimming come from the DNA, and the V and J calls and clone size come from that table. In all, the sample holds 40,000 to 55,000 clones, and around 80% of those were seen once. Of the sample, about 5.2% falls within the top ten clones. As for this clone: Its antigen specificity is not known. No clone much larger than this one lies a single base away; base qualities are absent.

The source material was PBMCs, sampled from a glioma patient whose treatment included an IDH1 peptide vaccine. Recombination linked TRBV25-1 to TRBJ2-5, with a weak D call of TRBD1 (6 bases match). The source of this sequence is a man aged 45-60 years with glioma. The CDR3 protein is CASSDHQGYGTQYF. The DNA sequence is TGTGCCAGCAGTGACCACCAGGGGTATGGGACCCAGTACTTC.